This entry describes one T cell receptor beta chain. This clone was seen once. Its antigen is still unknown. No base qualities exist here, and no much larger clone lies one base off it. TCRbeta CDR3 regions were amplified from genomic DNA by means of the immunoSEQ Assay, a bias-controlled multiplex PCR. On the study's bioinformatics: The number of nucleated cells in each sample was estimated by amplification of reference gene primers within the assay. To quantify the absolute abundance of each unique TCRbeta CDR3 rearrangement, sequence reads were collapsed and filtered. Productive Simpson clonality was computed per sample as the square root of Simpson's diversity index over productive rearrangements. TCRdb stores this immuneACCESS table with in-frame sequences only. Part of the clones is absent; in the studies checked, under half of the shortfall reflects unresolved V genes, and no reason is known for the rest. The DNA gave D and trimming, while V, J and clone size come from that table. Within this sample are about 490,000 clones, with 80% to 90% of them counted one time only. Together, the top ten hold approximately 2.9% of the sample.

The record originates from a study of blood T cell repertoires in COVID-19 (TCRdb year 2020). At the level of the whole study: Collaborator samples came from the United States, Italy and Spain and covered acute and convalescent phases of COVID-19. The material from the prospective study consisted of cDNA or gDNA derived from T cells, B-cell-depleted T cells, or PBMCs. Samples came from the ongoing ImmuneRACE study (first 160 participants) plus 1,254 subjects from 6 global collaborators. Subjects who had been exposed to COVID-19, were actively infected with it, or had recovered from it provided the deeply sampled blood TCRbeta repertoires that made up the dataset. The sample metadata nearly always contained a de-identified subject ID, COVID-19 status, age in years and sex. Where available, HLA class I and class II types were taken from metadata supplied by the sample provider and were not determined by assay-based typing. The repertoires were released in a freely available public database meant as a resource for research on the immune response to SARS-CoV-2.

Overall study results and their limits: How much clinical and demographic metadata was included differed by source and by participant, and the metadata was provided uncurated.

Collaborating institutions collected whole blood in K2EDTA tubes following their own protocols. Collaborator samples were shipped for TCRbeta analysis as frozen whole blood, isolated PBMCs, or DNA extracted from either sample type. Counted from cysteine to phenylalanine, this CDR3 has 20 amino acids. Just CDR3 DNA is preserved here, 60 bases in frame from base 1. CDR1 and CDR2, per the germline V gene (reference sequence), are LGHDT and YNNKEL. Trimmed from V: 3 bases; trimmed from J: 0 bases; junction bases lacking a gene match: 8. The clonotype originates from a human donor in a cohort sampled during active COVID-19. The chain is assembled from TRBV3-1 (or the pseudogene TRBV3-2) and TRBJ2-1; 16 of the junction bases match TRBD2. Sequencing was done on a sample of peripheral blood. This receptor carries the CDR3 CASSHPGLAGGGGSYNEQFF. Read as DNA, the sequence is TGTGCCAGCAGCCACCCGGGACTAGCGGGAGGGGGGGGCTCCTACAATGAGCAGTTCTTC.